The 4 T cell receptor beta chains reported below all come from one sample, sequenced in a study of shared clonotypes between healthy human individuals. Positive CCR7 selection of CD45RO-negative cells yielded the naive CD8 cells, and terminally differentiated effector memory CD45RA+ cells were excluded. The protocol was immunoSEQ multiplex PCR, while the TCRdb copy is restricted to in-frame clones and leaves out a portion. The table shows about 2.2 million clones, with about 93% occurring only once. The sequencing sample was made of naive CD8+ T cells from PBMCs. These receptors were collected from a man aged 18 to 30 in good health. Some clones in this sample may be carry-over from other donors' samples.

V gene TRBV2 combines with J gene TRBJ1-2, with D unclear. Trimming left V 6 bases short and J 6 bases short, with 20 bases between. Germline V gene lookup returns CDR1 SNHLY and CDR2 FYNNEI. The CDR3 extends over 15 amino acids. The CDR3 is CASSPKPIRRDGYTF. CDR3 coding DNA: TGTGCCAGCAGCCCGAAACCGATCCGGCGGGATGGCTACACCTTC. Looking up the rest from reference TRBV2 and TRBJ1-2 gives the full variable domain: EPEVTQTPSHQVTQMGQEVILRCVPISNHLYFYWYRQILGQKVEFLVSFYNNEISEKSEIFDDQFSVERPDGSNFTLKIRSTKLEDSAMYFCASSPKPIRRDGYTFGSGTRLTVV.

The sample holds one count of this clone. The chain links TRBV4-1 to TRBJ2-1; no clear D. The CDR3 is made up of 16 amino acids. Germline CDR1 is MGHRA and CDR2 is YSYEKL. Trimming took 0 bases from V and 6 from J, leaving 15 bases between them. The CDR3 protein is CASSQDWAQLSNEQFF. DNA of the CDR3: TGCGCCAGCAGCCAAGATTGGGCACAGCTGTCCAATGAGCAGTTCTTC.

The V gene is TRBV9, the J gene TRBJ2-5; D gene unclear. This CDR3 comprises 14 residues. Germline-derived CDR1 and CDR2 are SGDLS and YYNGEE. V was clipped by 1 base and J by 2 bases, with 9 bases between them. The CDR3 DNA is TGTGCCAGCAGCGTAACGGGTATACAAGAGACCCAGTACTTC. Protein product: CASSVTGIQETQYF.

The chain links TRBV7-2 to TRBJ2-5; D not certain. This CDR3 has 12 amino acids. The V gene lost 3 bases and the J gene lost 5 bases, with 7 bases spanning the gap. CDR1 SGHTA and CDR2 FQGNSA come from the germline V gene. CDR3 sequence: CASSFSAETQYF. CDR3 DNA: TGTGCCAGCAGCTTTAGTGCGGAGACCCAGTACTTC.